The table lists the clone carrying this T cell receptor beta chain with a count of one. The sample belongs to a study of T cell responses to AZD1222 COVID-19 vaccine. The table came from immunoSEQ multiplex PCR; TCRdb's copy has only in-frame clones and leaves some out. This sample carries more than 85,000 clones, roughly nine tenths of them seen once, and the ten largest clones take 4.5% to 5.5%. This receptor was taken from an adult in good health. The sample consisted of peripheral blood, taken on day 0 of AZD1222 vaccination.

The CDR3 sequence is CASSSGAYNSPLHF. DNA for the CDR3: TGTGCCAGCAGTTCGGGTGCTTATAATTCACCCCTCCACTTT. The chain has TRBV28 and TRBJ1-6; D gene unclear. The CDR3 is 14 residues long. Trimming removed 4 bases from V and 4 bases from J, with 8 bases in between. CDR1 is MDHEN and CDR2 is SYDVKM in the germline V gene.